This record looks at one T cell receptor beta chain sequence and its context. Its antigen is unidentified. MiXCR was run by TCRdb on the reads, yielding one entry per CDR3 protein. Among hundreds of thousands of distinct CDR3 sequences, approximately 40% were seen once, and the ten largest hold around two fifths. The ends were cut back, 6 bases at V and 10 bases at J, with 18 bases in the middle. CDR3 length equals 13 residues. This sample is drawn from a study of T cell repertoires in cytomegalovirus infection. Findings of the study overall: Ex vivo, HLA-C-restricted CMV-specific TCR beta clonotypes prevailed over the rest of the response.

Specimen: cultured PBMCs, collected from culture after CMV antigen stimulation. The V call is TRBV12-3 or TRBV12-4, the J call TRBJ1-1; D possibly corresponds to TRBD1 (6 bases). This clonotype originated in a human donor in good health (CMV status not recorded). Some clones in this sample may be carry-over from other donors' samples. CDR3 sequence (DNA): TGTGCCAGCAGGCGTCACAGGGAGCTGATAGCTTTCTTT. Its protein is CASRRHRELIAFF.